Described below is a single TCR beta chain sequence and its context. V was trimmed by 5 bases and J by 9 bases, leaving 17 bases between them. CDR1 is LGHDT, CDR2 YNNKEL, per germline (reference sequence). The CDR3 runs 14 residues. The data stem from a study of T cell responses to AZD1222 COVID-19 vaccine. Generated by immunoSEQ multiplex PCR, the TCRdb table keeps only in-frame clones and is missing some. The sample includes over 150,000 clones, 88% of them seen just once. The sample here was peripheral blood, taken on day 0 of AZD1222 vaccination. The rearrangement uses TRBV3-1 (or the pseudogene TRBV3-2) and TRBJ2-1; either TRBD1 or TRBD2 may fit D (5 bases each). The TCR was taken from an adult in good health. This chain's CDR3 is CASSSSFGAGEQFF. As DNA, the CDR3 is TGTGCCAGCAGCTCCAGTTTCGGGGCGGGTGAGCAGTTCTTC.